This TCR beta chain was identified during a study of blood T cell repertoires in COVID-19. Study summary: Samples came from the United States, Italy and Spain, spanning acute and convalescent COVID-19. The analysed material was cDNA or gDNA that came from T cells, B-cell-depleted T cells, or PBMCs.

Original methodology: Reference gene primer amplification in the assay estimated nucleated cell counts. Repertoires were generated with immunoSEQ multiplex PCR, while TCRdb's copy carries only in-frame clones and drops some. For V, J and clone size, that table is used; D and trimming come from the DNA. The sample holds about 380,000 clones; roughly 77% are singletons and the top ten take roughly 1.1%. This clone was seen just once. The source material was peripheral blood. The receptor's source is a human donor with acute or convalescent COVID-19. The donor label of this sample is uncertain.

The CDR3 reads CAWGNGTPLEQYF. The CDR3 DNA reads TGTGCCTGGGGAAACGGGACTCCCCTCGAGCAGTACTTC. The chain employs TRBV30 and TRBJ2-7; tentatively, D is TRBD2 (6 bases). The CDR3 consists of 13 residues. From germline, CDR1 is GTSNPN and CDR2 SVGIG (reference sequence). V dropped 5 bases and J dropped 6 bases, with 17 bases sitting between them.